This T cell receptor (beta chain) came from a study of shared clonotypes between healthy human individuals. For the study at large: Researchers drew samples from a couple of women and three men aged 18 to 49. Study observations and caveats: Clonotype sharing across donors was expected to vary with sequencing depth. A reduction in generation probabilities was seen for non-shared clonotypes relative to those shared by all four donors.

Donors, healthy HIV-negative adults, lacked recent acute infections or vaccinations. Germline CDR1 LNHDA, CDR2 SQIVND (reference sequence). The CDR3 loop spans 15 amino acids. Trimming cost V 3 bases and J 2 bases, with 11 bases left between them. Only in-frame clones appear in the TCRdb table, and some are missing; sequencing was by immunoSEQ multiplex PCR. The sample records roughly 2.5 million clones, more than 80% being singletons. This clone was seen only once. The target antigen is unknown. Other nucleotide sequences from this sample produce the same CDR3. Sequences were obtained from naive CD4+ T cells sorted from blood. Subset meaning: CD45RA+ positively selected. The rearrangement uses TRBV19 and TRBJ1-5; D is unclear. The clonotype comes from a man between 18 and 35 years old in good health. The CDR3 sequence: CASSIEGIGNQPQHF. The CDR3 DNA reads as TGTGCCAGTAGTATTGAGGGAATAGGCAATCAGCCCCAGCATTTT.